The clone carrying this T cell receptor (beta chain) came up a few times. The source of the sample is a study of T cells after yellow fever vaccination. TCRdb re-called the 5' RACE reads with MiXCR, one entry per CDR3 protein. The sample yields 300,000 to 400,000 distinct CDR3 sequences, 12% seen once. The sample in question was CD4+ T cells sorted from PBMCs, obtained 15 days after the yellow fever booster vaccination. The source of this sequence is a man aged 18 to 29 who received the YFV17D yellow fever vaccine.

In DNA form, the CDR3 reads TGCGCCAGCAGCTCCATGACAGGTTTCCTCTACGAGCAGTACTTC. It is translated as CASSSMTGFLYEQYF. The chain links TRBV5-1 to TRBJ2-7, with a weak D call TRBD1 (6 bases). The CDR3 has 15 amino acids. Deletions cut 3 bases from V and 3 bases from J, with 16 bases between. In germline, CDR1 is SGHRS, CDR2 YFSETQ.